The clone carrying this T cell receptor beta chain was detected many times. This sample is part of a study of naive and memory T cell subsets. The library had UMIs added by 3' ligation of an oligonucleotide to TCR cDNA. Cells were not sorted; total RNA input targeted about 1 to 1,100 ng. From germline, CDR1 is SQVTM and CDR2 ANQGSEA. V dropped 0 bases and J dropped 2; count of bases not matched to a gene: 7. This CDR3 is built from 16 residues. Ligated cDNA underwent four rounds of PCR with nested alpha and beta constant region primers and SP2. TCRdb re-analysed the 5' RACE reads in MiXCR, keeping a single row per CDR3 protein. The sample lists 57,000 or so distinct CDR3 sequences; 7.2% were seen once.

V is TRBV29-1 and J is TRBJ2-5, with TRBD1 matching over 9 bases. The sequence came from a male donor in good health. The CDR3 DNA follows: TGCAGCGTTGAAGAGTGGACAGGGGAGGCTCAAGAGACCCAGTACTTC. Its translation is CSVEEWTGEAQETQYF.